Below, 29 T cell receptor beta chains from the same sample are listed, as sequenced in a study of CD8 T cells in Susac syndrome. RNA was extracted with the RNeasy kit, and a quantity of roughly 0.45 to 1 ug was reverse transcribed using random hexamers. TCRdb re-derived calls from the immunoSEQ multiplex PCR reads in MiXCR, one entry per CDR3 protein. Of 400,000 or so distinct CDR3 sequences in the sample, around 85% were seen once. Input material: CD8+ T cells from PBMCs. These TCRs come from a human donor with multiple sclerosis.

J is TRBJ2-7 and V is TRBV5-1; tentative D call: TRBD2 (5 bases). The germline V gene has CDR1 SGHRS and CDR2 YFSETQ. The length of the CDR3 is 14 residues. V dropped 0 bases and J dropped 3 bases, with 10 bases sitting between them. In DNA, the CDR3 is TGCGCCAGCAGCTTGGGGCTGGGAGACTACGAGCAGTACTTC. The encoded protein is CASSLGLGDYEQYF.

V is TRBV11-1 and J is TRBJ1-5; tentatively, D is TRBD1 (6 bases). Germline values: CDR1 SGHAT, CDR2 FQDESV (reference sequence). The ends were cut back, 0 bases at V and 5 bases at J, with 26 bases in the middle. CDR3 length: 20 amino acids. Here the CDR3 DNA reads TGTGCCAGCAGCTTAGCGAGCGCACCCACGACAGGCGGGGGGCATCAGCCCCAGCATTTT. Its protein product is CASSLASAPTTGGGHQPQHF. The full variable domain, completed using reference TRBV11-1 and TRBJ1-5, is EAEVAQSPRYKITEKSQAVAFWCDPISGHATLYWYRQILGQGPELLVQFQDESVVDDSQLPKDRFSAERLKGVDSTLKIQPAELGDSAMYLCASSLASAPTTGGGHQPQHFGDGTRLSIL.

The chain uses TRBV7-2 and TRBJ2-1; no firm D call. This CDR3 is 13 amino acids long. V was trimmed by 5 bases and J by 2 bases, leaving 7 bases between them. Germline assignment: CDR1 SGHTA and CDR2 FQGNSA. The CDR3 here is CASSRVTYNEQFF. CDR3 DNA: TGTGCCAGCAGCCGGGTGACCTACAATGAGCAGTTCTTC.

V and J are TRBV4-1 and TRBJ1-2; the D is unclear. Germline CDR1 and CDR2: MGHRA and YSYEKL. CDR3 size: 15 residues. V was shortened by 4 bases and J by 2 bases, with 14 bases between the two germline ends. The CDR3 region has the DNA TGCGCCAGCAGCCGTATCGCAAGTGGGAACTATGGCTACACCTTC. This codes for CASSRIASGNYGYTF.

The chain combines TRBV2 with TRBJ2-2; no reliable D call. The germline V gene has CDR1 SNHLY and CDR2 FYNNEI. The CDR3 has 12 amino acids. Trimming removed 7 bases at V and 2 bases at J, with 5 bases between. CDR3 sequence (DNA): TGTGCCAGCATAGGCAACACCGGGGAGCTGTTTTTT. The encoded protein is CASIGNTGELFF. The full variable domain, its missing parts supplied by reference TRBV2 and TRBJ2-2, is EPEVTQTPSHQVTQMGQEVILRCVPISNHLYFYWYRQILGQKVEFLVSFYNNEISEKSEIFDDQFSVERPDGSNFTLKIRSTKLEDSAMYFCASIGNTGELFFGEGSRLTVL.

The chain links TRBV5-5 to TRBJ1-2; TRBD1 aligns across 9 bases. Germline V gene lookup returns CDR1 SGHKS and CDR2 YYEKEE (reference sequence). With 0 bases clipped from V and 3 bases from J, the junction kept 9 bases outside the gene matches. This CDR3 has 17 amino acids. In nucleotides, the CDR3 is TGTGCCAGCAGCTTGGGAGGGACAGGGAGTTTTTACTATGGCTACACCTTC. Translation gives CASSLGGTGSFYYGYTF.

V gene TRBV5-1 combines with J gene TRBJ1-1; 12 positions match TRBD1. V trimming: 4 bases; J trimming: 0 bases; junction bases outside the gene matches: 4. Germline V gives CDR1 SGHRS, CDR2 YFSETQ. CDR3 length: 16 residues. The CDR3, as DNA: TGCGCCAGCAGCCCGGGACAGGGGGCGATGAACACTGAAGCTTTCTTT. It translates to CASSPGQGAMNTEAFF.

CDR3: CSVEAGNYGYTF. The DNA of the CDR3 is TGCAGCGTTGAGGCAGGAAACTATGGCTACACCTTC. This chain joins TRBV29-1 and TRBJ1-2; D is uncertain. Germline CDR1 reads SQVTM; CDR2 reads ANQGSEA. Trimming pared 3 bases from V and 2 bases from J, leaving 7 bases between. CDR3 length: 12 amino acids.

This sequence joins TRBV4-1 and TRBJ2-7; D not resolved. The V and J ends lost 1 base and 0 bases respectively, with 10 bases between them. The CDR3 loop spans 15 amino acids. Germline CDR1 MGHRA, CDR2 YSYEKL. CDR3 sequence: CASSQGITSSYEQYF. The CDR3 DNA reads TGCGCCAGCAGCCAAGGTATTACCAGCTCCTACGAGCAGTACTTC.

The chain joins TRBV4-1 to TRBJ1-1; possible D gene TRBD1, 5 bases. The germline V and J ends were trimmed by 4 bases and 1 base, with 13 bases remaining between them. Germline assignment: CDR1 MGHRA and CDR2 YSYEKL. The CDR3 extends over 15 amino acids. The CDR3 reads CASSPRGYQNTEAFF. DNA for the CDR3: TGCGCCAGCAGCCCCCGGGGGTACCAGAACACTGAAGCTTTCTTT.

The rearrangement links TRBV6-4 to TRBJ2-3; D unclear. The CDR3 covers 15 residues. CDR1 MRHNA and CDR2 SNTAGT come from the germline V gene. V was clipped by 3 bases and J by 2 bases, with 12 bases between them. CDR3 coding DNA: TGTGCCAGCAGTGAAGGCCGAGGAGACACAGATACGCAGTATTTT. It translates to CASSEGRGDTDTQYF.

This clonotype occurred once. The CDR3 sequence is CAWSLEGSGGETQYF. Written as DNA, the CDR3 is TGTGCCTGGAGCCTAGAGGGGAGCGGTGGGGAGACCCAGTACTTC. The gene calls are TRBV30 and TRBJ2-5; D may correspond to TRBD1 or TRBD2 (5 bases each). The CDR3 totals 15 residues. Trimming pared 3 bases from V and 5 bases from J, leaving 19 bases between. Germline V gene sequence: CDR1 GTSNPN, CDR2 SVGIG (reference sequence).

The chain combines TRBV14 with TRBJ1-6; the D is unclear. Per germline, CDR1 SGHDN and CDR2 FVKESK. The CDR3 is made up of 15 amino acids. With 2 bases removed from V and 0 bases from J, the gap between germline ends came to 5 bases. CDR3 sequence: CASSQRGSYNSPLHF. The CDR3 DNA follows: TGTGCCAGCAGCCAAAGAGGCTCCTATAATTCACCCCTCCACTTT. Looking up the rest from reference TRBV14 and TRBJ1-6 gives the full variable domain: EAGVTQFPSHSVIEKGQTVTLRCDPISGHDNLYWYRRVMGKEIKFLLHFVKESKQDESGMPNNRFLAERTGGTYSTLKVQPAELEDSGVYFCASSQRGSYNSPLHFGNGTRLTVT.

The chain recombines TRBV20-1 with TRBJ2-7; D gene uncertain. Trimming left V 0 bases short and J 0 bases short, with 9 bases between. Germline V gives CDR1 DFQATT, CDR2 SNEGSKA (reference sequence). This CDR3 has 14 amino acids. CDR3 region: CSARDYSPSYEQYF. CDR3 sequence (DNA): TGCAGTGCTAGAGATTATTCCCCCTCCTACGAGCAGTACTTC.

In DNA form, the CDR3 reads TGCGCCAGCAGCCAAGTTAGCACAGAGGCAATGAACACTGAAGCTTTCTTT. This encodes CASSQVSTEAMNTEAFF. The chain couples TRBV4-1 to TRBJ1-1; no reliable D call. The ends were cut back, 1 base at V and 0 bases at J, with 15 bases in the middle. From germline, CDR1 is MGHRA and CDR2 YSYEKL. CDR3 length: 17 residues.

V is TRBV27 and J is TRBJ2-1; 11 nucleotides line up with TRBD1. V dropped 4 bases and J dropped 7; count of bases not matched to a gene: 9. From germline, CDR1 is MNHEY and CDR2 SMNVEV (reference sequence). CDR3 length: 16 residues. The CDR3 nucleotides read TGTGCCAGCAGTTCGCCGGACAGGGGGCTGTTAAATGAGCAGTTCTTC. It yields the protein CASSSPDRGLLNEQFF.

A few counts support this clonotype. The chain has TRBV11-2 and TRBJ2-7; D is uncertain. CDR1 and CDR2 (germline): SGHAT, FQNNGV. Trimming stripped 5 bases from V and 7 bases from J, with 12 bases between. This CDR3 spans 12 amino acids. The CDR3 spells CASSPPPREQYF. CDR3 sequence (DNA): TGTGCCAGCAGCCCCCCGCCTCGGGAGCAGTACTTC.

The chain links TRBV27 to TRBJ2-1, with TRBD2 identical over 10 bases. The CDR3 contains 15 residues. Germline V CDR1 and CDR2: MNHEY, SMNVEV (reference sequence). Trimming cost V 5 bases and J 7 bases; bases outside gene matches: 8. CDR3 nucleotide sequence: TGTGCCAGCAGTCCTTATAGCGGGAGGTTAAATGAGCAGTTCTTC. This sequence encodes CASSPYSGRLNEQFF.

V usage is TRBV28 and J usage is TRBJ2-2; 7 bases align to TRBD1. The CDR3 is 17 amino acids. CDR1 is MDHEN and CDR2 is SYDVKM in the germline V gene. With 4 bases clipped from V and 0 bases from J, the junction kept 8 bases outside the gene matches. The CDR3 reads CASSSPGTASNTGELFF. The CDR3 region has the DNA TGTGCCAGCAGTTCACCCGGGACAGCTTCGAACACCGGGGAGCTGTTTTTT.

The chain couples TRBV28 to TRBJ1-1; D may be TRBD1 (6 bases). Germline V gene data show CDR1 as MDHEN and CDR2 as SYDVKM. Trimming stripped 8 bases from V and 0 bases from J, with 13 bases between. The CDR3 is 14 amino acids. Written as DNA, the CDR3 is TGTGCCAGCGAAAGAGGGGGGATGAACACTGAAGCTTTCTTT. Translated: CASERGGMNTEAFF.

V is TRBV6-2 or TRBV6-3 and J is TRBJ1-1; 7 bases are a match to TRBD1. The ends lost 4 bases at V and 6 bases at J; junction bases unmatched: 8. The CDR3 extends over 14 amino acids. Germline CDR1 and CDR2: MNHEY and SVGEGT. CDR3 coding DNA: TGTGCCAGCAGTTTGACAGGGATGTCTCCTGAAGCTTTCTTT. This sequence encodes CASSLTGMSPEAFF.

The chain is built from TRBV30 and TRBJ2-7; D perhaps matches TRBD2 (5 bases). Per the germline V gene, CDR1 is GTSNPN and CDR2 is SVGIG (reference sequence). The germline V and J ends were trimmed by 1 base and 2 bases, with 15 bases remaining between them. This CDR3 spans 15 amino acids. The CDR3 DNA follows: TGTGCCTGGAGTGGCGGACTCGGGATTACCTACGAGCAGTACTTC. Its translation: CAWSGGLGITYEQYF.

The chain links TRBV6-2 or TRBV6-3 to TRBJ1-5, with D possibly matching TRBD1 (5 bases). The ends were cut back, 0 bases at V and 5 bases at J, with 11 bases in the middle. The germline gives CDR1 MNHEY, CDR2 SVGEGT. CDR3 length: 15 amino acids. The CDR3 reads CASSYSAGSHQPQHF. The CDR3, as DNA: TGTGCCAGCAGTTACTCCGCAGGGAGCCATCAGCCCCAGCATTTT.

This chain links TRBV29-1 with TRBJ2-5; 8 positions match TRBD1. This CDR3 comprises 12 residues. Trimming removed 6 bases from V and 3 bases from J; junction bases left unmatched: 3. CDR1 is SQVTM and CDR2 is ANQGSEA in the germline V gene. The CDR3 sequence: CSVAQGEETQYF. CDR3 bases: TGCAGCGTAGCACAGGGGGAAGAGACCCAGTACTTC.

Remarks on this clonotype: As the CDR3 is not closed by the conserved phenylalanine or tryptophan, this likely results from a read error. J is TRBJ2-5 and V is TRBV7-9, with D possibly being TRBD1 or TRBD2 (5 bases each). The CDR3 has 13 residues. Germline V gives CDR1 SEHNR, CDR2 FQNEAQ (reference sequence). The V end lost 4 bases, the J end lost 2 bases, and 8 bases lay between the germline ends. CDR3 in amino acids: CASSSGAQETQYS. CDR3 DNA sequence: TGTGCCAGCAGCTCCGGGGCTCAAGAGACCCAGTACTCC.

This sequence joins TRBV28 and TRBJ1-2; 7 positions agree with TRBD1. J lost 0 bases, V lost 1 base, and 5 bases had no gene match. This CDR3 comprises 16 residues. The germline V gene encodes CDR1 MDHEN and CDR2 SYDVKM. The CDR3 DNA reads TGTGCCAGCAGTTTATCCATGGACAGGTCTAACTATGGCTACACCTTC. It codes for CASSLSMDRSNYGYTF.

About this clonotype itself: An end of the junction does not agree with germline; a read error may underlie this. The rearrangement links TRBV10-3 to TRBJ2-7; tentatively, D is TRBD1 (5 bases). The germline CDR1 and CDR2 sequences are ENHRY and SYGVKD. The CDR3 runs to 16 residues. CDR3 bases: TGTGCCATCAGCGAGTGGGGTCCTCACAGGAGCTACGAGCAGTACTTC. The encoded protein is CAISEWGPHRSYEQYF.

The CDR3 protein is CASRGYLNTEAFF. Here the CDR3 DNA reads TGTGCCAGCAGGGGCTACCTGAACACTGAAGCTTTCTTT. The V gene is TRBV27, the J gene TRBJ1-1; no definite D call. V was clipped by 6 bases and J by 0 bases, with 8 bases between them. This CDR3 is built from 13 residues. The germline gives CDR1 MNHEY, CDR2 SMNVEV (reference sequence).

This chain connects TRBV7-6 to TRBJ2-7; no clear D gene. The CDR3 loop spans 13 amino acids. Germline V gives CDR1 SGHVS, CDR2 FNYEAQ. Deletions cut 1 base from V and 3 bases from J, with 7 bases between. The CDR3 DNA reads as TGTGCCAGCAGCTTAGATGATCTCTACGAGCAGTACTTC. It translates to CASSLDDLYEQYF.